Below are 17 T cell receptor beta chains sequenced from a single sample in a study of T cell responses to AZD1222 COVID-19 vaccine. Here immunoSEQ multiplex PCR was the method, and the copy in TCRdb shows in-frame clones only, minus some. The sample has 170,000 or so clones, around 90% seen once. The sequencing here drew on peripheral blood, taken on day 0 of AZD1222 vaccination. These receptors came from an adult in good health.

The sample holds one count of this clone. This rearrangement joins TRBV6-2 or TRBV6-3 to TRBJ2-1; 9 bases agree with TRBD1. Germline V gene data show CDR1 as MNHEY and CDR2 as SVGEGT. V lost 6 bases to trimming and J lost 14 bases; unmatched junction nucleotides: 8. This CDR3 spans 12 amino acids. The CDR3 spells CASSPDWTGEFF. CDR3 DNA sequence: TGTGCCAGCAGCCCGGACTGGACAGGGGAGTTCTTC.

The rearrangement uses TRBV4-1 and TRBJ1-5; D is ambiguous. There are 12 residues in the CDR3. CDR1 is MGHRA, CDR2 YSYEKL, per germline. The ends were cut back, 0 bases at V and 9 bases at J, with 6 bases in the middle. In DNA form, the CDR3 reads TGCGCCAGCAGCCAAGACACCGGGCCCCAGCATTTT. The encoded protein is CASSQDTGPQHF.

The V gene is TRBV7-9, the J gene TRBJ1-4; TRBD1 is a possible D gene (5 bases). The CDR3 loop spans 13 amino acids. V lost 4 bases and J 5 bases, leaving 8 bases between the germline ends. CDR1 is SEHNR, CDR2 FQNEAQ, per germline (reference sequence). CDR3 nucleotides: TGTGCCAGCAGCTCCGGGACGAATGAAAAACTGTTTTTT. This encodes CASSSGTNEKLFF.

The CDR3 nucleotides are TGCGCCAGCAGCGGGAGCGACAGGGGAAGCACAGATACGCAGTATTTT. This gives the protein CASSGSDRGSTDTQYF. The chain carries TRBV5-1 and TRBJ2-3, with 8 bases identical to TRBD1. V shed 4 bases, J shed 0 bases, and the junction held 7 bases outside the gene matches. There are 16 residues in the CDR3. Germline values: CDR1 SGHRS, CDR2 YFSETQ.

The genes are TRBV18 and TRBJ2-1; 12 bases align to TRBD2. With V trimmed by 3 bases and J by 0 bases, 9 bases remained unmatched. The CDR3 is 19 amino acids. Looked up from germline, CDR1 is KGHSH and CDR2 is LQKENI. CDR3 sequence: CASSPMTSGRPSSYNEQFF. Written as DNA, the CDR3 is TGTGCCAGCTCACCTATGACTAGCGGGAGACCGAGCTCCTACAATGAGCAGTTCTTC.

This clone was observed a handful of times. CDR3 loop: CATSRDRRYEQYF. CDR3 bases: TGTGCCACCAGCAGAGACAGGCGCTACGAGCAGTACTTC. The genes are TRBV15 and TRBJ2-7; no firm D call. The germline V and J ends were trimmed by 0 bases and 3 bases, with 6 bases remaining between them. This CDR3 comprises 13 residues. Germline V gene sequence: CDR1 LNHNV, CDR2 YYDKDF (reference sequence).

The V call is TRBV30, the J call TRBJ1-3; tentative D call: TRBD1 (6 bases). This CDR3 comprises 13 residues. Germline CDR1 is GTSNPN and CDR2 is SVGIG (reference sequence). Trimming took 4 bases from V and 0 from J, leaving 7 bases between them. The CDR3 DNA reads as TGTGCCTGGACAGGGGCCTCTGGAAACACCATATATTTT. This encodes CAWTGASGNTIYF.

The chain joins TRBV4-2 to TRBJ2-5; 12 nucleotides match TRBD2. CDR1 is LGHNA, CDR2 YNFKEQ, per germline. With V trimmed by 3 bases and J by 2 bases, 4 bases remained unmatched. The CDR3 spans 16 residues. CDR3 protein: CASSHDGLAGQETQYF. The CDR3 DNA reads as TGTGCCAGCAGCCACGATGGACTAGCGGGGCAAGAGACCCAGTACTTC.

In the case of this clone: Additional DNA sequences in this sample encode the identical CDR3. The V call is TRBV7-9, the J call TRBJ2-7; D ambiguous. Trimming took 0 bases from V and 5 from J, leaving 2 bases between them. The germline V gene encodes CDR1 SEHNR and CDR2 FQNEAQ (reference sequence). The CDR3 length is 11 residues. The CDR3 DNA sequence: TGTGCCAGCAGCTTAGCTAACGAGCAGTACTTC. This codes for CASSLANEQYF.

This sequence joins TRBV5-1 and TRBJ1-5, with a tentative D call TRBD1 (6 bases). The CDR3 runs to 15 residues. Germline loops: CDR1 SGHRS, CDR2 YFSETQ. With 2 bases removed from V and 6 bases from J, the gap between germline ends came to 15 bases. The chain's CDR3 is CASSLGTGFSQPQHF. The CDR3 coding sequence is TGCGCCAGCAGCTTAGGAACAGGGTTTAGTCAGCCCCAGCATTTT.

This clone was picked up one time. The V call is TRBV9, the J call TRBJ1-3; D is unresolved. Germline V gene lookup returns CDR1 SGDLS and CDR2 YYNGEE. The length of the CDR3 is 14 residues. The V end lost 4 bases, the J end lost 0 bases, and 8 bases lay between the germline ends. The chain's CDR3 is CASSPGLSGNTIYF. The DNA for the CDR3 is TGTGCCAGCAGCCCGGGCCTCTCTGGAAACACCATATATTTT.

The chain joins TRBV20-1 to TRBJ2-1; 8 bases agree with TRBD1. The V segment lost 5 bases and the J segment 7 bases; nucleotides outside the gene matches: 1. Germline V gene sequence: CDR1 DFQATT, CDR2 SNEGSKA (reference sequence). The CDR3 has 11 amino acids. The CDR3 DNA follows: TGCAGTGCTCACAGGGGGAATGAGCAGTTCTTC. Protein product: CSAHRGNEQFF.

This chain uses TRBV6-5 with TRBJ2-7; tentative D call: TRBD2 (5 bases). The CDR3 spans 16 residues. In germline, CDR1 is MNHEY, CDR2 SVGAGI. V was shortened by 1 base and J by 2 bases, with 15 bases between the two germline ends. The CDR3: CASSYLISGVPYEQYF. The CDR3 DNA is TGTGCCAGCAGTTACTTGATATCCGGGGTTCCCTACGAGCAGTACTTC.

The CDR3 region has the DNA TGTGCCAGCAGTGAAAGGCGAGCTTTGGGCTATGGCTACACCTTC. Amino acids: CASSERRALGYGYTF. V usage is TRBV6-1 and J usage is TRBJ1-2; D is unresolved. Germline lookup yields CDR1 MNHNS and CDR2 SASEGT. Deletions cut 2 bases from V and 4 bases from J, with 14 bases between. This CDR3 is 15 amino acids long.

V gene TRBV19 combines with J gene TRBJ2-2; 12 bases are a match to TRBD2. The ends lost 6 bases at V and 4 bases at J; junction bases unmatched: 15. The CDR3 totals 19 residues. Germline V gene data show CDR1 as LNHDA and CDR2 as SQIVND (reference sequence). CDR3 amino acids: CASRQPGLAGYRATGELFF. The CDR3 DNA sequence: TGTGCCAGTAGACAACCGGGACTAGCGGGTTATAGAGCCACCGGGGAGCTGTTTTTT.

V is TRBV6-5 and J is TRBJ1-1, with a tentative D call TRBD1 (5 bases). The CDR3 extends over 15 amino acids. Trimming removed 1 base at V and 1 base at J, with 10 bases between. From germline, CDR1 is MNHEY and CDR2 SVGAGI. CDR3: CASSYWGRKNTEAFF. CDR3 coding DNA: TGTGCCAGCAGTTACTGGGGCAGGAAGAACACTGAAGCTTTCTTT.

This chain links TRBV19 with TRBJ1-1; 9 nucleotides align to TRBD1. CDR3 length: 15 amino acids. Germline-derived CDR1 and CDR2 are LNHDA and SQIVND (reference sequence). The junction had 7 bases not matched to a gene; V was cut back by 2 bases and J by 6 bases. In DNA, the CDR3 is TGTGCCAGTAGTATACGGGGACAGGGAAGGGCTGAAGCTTTCTTT. As protein: CASSIRGQGRAEAFF.